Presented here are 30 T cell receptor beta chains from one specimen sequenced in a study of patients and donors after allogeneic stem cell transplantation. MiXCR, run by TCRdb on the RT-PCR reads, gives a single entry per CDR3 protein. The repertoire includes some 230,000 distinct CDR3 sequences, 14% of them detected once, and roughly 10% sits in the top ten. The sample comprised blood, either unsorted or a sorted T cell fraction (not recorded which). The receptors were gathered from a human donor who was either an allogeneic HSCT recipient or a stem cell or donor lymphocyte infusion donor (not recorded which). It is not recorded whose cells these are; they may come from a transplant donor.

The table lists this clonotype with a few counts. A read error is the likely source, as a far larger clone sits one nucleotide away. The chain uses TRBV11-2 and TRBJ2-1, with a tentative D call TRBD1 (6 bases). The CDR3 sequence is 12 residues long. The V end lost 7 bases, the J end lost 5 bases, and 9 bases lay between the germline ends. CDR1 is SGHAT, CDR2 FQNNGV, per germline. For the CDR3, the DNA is TGTGCCAGCACCCGGGACAACAATGAGCAGTTCTTC. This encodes CASTRDNNEQFF.

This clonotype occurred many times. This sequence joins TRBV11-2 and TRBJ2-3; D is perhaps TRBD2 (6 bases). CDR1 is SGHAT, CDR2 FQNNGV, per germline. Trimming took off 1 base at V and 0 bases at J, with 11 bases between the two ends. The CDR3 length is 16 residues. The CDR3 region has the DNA TGTGCCAGCAGCTTAGCCGGGGGAACTAGCACAGATACGCAGTATTTT. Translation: CASSLAGGTSTDTQYF.

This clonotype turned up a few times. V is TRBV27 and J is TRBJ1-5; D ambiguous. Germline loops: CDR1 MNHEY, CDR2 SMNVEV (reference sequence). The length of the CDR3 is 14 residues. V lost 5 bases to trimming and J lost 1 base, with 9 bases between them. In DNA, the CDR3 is TGTGCCAGCAGTATGGGATGGAGCAATCAGCCCCAGCATTTT. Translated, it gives CASSMGWSNQPQHF.

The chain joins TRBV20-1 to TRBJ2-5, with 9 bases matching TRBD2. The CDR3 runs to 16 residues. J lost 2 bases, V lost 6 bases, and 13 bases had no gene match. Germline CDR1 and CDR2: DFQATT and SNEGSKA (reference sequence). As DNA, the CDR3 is TGCAGTGCCCTTGACCCGGCGGGGGGGCGGCAAGAGACCCAGTACTTC. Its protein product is CSALDPAGGRQETQYF.

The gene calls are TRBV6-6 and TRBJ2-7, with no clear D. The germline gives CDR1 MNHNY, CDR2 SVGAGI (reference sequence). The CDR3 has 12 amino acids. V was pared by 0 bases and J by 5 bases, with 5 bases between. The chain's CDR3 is CASSYSGHEQYF. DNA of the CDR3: TGTGCCAGCAGTTACTCTGGCCACGAGCAGTACTTC.

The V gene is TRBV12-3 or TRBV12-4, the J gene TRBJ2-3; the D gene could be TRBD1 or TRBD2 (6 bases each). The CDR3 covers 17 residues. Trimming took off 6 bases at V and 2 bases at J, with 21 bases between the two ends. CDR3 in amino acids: CASSPTRLGADTDTQYF. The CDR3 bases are TGTGCCAGCAGCCCGACTAGGTTGGGGGCCGACACAGATACGCAGTATTTT.

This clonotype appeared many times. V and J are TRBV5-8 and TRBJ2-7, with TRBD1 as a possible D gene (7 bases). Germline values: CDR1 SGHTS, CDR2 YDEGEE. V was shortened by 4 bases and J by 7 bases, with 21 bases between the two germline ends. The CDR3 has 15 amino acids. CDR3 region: CASSTLRQGREEQYF. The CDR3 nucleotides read TGTGCCAGCAGCACGCTGAGACAGGGTCGGGAGGAGCAGTACTTC.

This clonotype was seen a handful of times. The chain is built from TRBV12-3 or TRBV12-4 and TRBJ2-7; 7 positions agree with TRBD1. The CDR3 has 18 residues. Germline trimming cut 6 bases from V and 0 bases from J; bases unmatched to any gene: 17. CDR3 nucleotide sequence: TGTGCCAGCAGCCCCTCCCTCGCGACAGGGATAGGCTCCTACGAGCAGTACTTC. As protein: CASSPSLATGIGSYEQYF.

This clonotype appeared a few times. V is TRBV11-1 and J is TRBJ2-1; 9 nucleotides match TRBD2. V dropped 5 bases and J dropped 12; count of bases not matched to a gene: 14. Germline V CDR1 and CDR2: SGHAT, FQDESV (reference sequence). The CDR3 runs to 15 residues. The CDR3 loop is CASSQEAGTSRRQFF. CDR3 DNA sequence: TGTGCCAGCAGCCAGGAGGCCGGGACTAGCAGAAGGCAGTTCTTC.

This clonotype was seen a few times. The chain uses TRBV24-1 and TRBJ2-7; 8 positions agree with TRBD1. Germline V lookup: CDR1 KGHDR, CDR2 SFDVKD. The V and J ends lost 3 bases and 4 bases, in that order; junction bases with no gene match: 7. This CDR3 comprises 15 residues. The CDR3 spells CATSDPGQGRYEQYF. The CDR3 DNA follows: TGTGCCACCAGTGATCCCGGACAGGGCCGGTACGAGCAGTACTTC.

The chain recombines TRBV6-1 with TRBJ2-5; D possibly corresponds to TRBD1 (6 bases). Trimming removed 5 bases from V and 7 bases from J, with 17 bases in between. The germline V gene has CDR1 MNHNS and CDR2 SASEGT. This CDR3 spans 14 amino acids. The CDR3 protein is CASSIQGKLGTQYF. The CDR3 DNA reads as TGTGCCAGCAGTATTCAGGGGAAGTTGGGGACCCAGTACTTC.

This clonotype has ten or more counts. CDR3 nucleotide sequence: TGTGCCTGGAGTGTATTCGGTGGGGCCTCCTACGAGCAGTACTTC. Its protein is CAWSVFGGASYEQYF. This rearrangement joins TRBV30 to TRBJ2-7, with TRBD1 as a possible D gene (5 bases). Between the trimmed V and J ends, which lost 0 bases and 0 bases, there was a span of 12 bases. The germline CDR1 and CDR2 sequences are GTSNPN and SVGIG (reference sequence). The CDR3 runs to 15 residues.

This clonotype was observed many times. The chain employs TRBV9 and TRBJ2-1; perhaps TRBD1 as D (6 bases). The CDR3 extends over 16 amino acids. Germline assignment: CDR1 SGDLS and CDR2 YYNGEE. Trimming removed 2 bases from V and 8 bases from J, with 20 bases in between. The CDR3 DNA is TGTGCCAGCAGCGTTACGTACAGGGTAGGCGGCGATGAGCAGTTCTTC. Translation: CASSVTYRVGGDEQFF.

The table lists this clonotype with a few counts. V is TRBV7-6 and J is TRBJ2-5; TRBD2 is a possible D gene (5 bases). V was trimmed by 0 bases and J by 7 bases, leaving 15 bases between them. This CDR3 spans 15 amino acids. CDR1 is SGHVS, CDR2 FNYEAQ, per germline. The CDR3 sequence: CASSLAPRDSGTQYF. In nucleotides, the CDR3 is TGTGCCAGCAGCTTAGCGCCTCGGGATTCAGGGACCCAGTACTTC.

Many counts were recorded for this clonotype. CDR3 residues: CASSQDGPEQFF. The CDR3, as DNA: TGCGCCAGCAGCCAAGATGGGCCTGAGCAGTTCTTC. The chain carries TRBV4-1 and TRBJ2-1; D is ambiguous. V dropped 0 bases and J dropped 9 bases, with 6 bases sitting between them. Germline assignment: CDR1 MGHRA and CDR2 YSYEKL. There are 12 residues in the CDR3.

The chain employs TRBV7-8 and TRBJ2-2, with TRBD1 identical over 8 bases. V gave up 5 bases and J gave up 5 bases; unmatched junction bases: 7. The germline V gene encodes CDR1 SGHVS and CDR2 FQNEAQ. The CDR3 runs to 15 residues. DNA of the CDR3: TGTGCCAGCAGCGGTACAGGGGGTAGTACCGGGGAGCTGTTTTTT. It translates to CASSGTGGSTGELFF. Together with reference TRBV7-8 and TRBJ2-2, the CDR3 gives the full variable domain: GAGVSQSPRYKVAKRGQDVALRCDPISGHVSLFWYQQALGQGPEFLTYFQNEAQLDKSGLPSDRFFAERPEGSVSTLKIQRTQQEDSAVYLCASSGTGGSTGELFFGEGSRLTVL.

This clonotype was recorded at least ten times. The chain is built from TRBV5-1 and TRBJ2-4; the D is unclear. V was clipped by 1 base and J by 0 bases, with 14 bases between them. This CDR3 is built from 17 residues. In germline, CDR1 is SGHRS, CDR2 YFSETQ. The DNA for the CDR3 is TGCGCCAGCAGCTTGTTGGCCTCTAGTGGAGCCAAAAACATTCAGTACTTC. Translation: CASSLLASSGAKNIQYF.

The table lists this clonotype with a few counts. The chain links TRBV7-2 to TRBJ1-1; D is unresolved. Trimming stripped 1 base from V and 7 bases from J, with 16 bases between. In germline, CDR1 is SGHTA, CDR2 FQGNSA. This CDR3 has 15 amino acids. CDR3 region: CASSLVDWEGGEAFF. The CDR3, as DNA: TGTGCCAGCAGCTTAGTCGATTGGGAGGGCGGTGAAGCTTTCTTT.

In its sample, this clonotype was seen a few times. This chain's CDR3 is CSARGAGGGDGYTF. The CDR3 nucleotides read TGCAGTGCTAGGGGAGCCGGGGGCGGCGATGGCTACACCTTC. V and J are TRBV20-1 and TRBJ1-2; possible D gene TRBD1, 6 bases. This CDR3 is 14 amino acids long. Trimming took 3 bases from V and 6 from J, leaving 17 bases between them. Per the germline V gene, CDR1 is DFQATT and CDR2 is SNEGSKA (reference sequence).

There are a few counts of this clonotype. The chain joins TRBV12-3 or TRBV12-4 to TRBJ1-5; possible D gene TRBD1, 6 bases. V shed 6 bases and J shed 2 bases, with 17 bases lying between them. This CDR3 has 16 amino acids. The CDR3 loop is CASRMNTGLGNQPQHF. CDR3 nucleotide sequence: TGTGCCAGCAGAATGAATACAGGGTTGGGCAATCAGCCCCAGCATTTT.

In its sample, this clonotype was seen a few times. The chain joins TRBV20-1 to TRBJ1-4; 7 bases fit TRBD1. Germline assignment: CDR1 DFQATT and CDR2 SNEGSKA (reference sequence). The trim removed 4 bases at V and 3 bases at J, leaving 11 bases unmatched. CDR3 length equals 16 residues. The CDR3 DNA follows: TGCAGTGCTAAGTCAGGGGGAGGGGCGGCTAATGAAAAACTGTTTTTT. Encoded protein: CSAKSGGGAANEKLFF.

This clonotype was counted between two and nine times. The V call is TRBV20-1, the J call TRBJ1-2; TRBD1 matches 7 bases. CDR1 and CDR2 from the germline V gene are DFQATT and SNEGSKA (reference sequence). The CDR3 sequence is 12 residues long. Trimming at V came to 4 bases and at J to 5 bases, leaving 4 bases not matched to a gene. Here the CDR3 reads CSANTGVYGYTF. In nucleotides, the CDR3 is TGCAGTGCTAATACAGGGGTTTATGGCTACACCTTC.

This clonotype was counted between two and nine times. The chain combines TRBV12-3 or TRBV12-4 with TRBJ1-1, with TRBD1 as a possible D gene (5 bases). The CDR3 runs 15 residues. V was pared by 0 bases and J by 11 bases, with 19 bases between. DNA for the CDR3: TGTGCCAGCAGTTTAGCGGGGAGGGACCGCGGCGAGGCTTTCTTT. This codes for CASSLAGRDRGEAFF.

The CDR3: CASSKQGITDTQYF. The CDR3 DNA reads as TGTGCCAGCAGCAAACAGGGGATCACAGATACGCAGTATTTT. The chain links TRBV12-3 or TRBV12-4 to TRBJ2-3; TRBD1 matches 7 bases. V shed 6 bases and J 2 bases; nucleotides not matched to a gene: 5. The CDR3 runs to 14 residues.

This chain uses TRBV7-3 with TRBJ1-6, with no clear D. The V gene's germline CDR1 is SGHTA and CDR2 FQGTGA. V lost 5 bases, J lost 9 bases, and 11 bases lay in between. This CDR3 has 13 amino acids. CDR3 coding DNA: TGTGCCAGCAGCGTGGGTACACGTTCACCCCTCCACTTT. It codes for CASSVGTRSPLHF.

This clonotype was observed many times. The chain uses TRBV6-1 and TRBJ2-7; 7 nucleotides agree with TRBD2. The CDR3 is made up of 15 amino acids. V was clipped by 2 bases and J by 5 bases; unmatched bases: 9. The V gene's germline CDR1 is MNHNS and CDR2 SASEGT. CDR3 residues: CASSELWGGRDEQYF. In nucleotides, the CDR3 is TGTGCCAGCAGTGAATTGTGGGGGGGTAGGGACGAGCAGTACTTC.

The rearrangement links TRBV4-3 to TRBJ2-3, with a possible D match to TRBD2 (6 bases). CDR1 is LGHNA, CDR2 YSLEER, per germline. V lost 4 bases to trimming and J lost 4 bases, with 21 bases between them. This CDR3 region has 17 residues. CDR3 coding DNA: TGCGCCAGCAGCCGCCTTCCGGGTGGCCGGAGGGCAGATACGCAGTATTTT. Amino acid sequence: CASSRLPGGRRADTQYF.

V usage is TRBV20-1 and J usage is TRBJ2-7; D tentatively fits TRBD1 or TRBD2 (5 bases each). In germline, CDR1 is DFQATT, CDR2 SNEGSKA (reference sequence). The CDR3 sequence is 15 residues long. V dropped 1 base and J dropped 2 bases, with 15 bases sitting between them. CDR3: CSARAGAQVAYEQYF. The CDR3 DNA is TGCAGTGCTAGAGCCGGGGCCCAGGTCGCCTACGAGCAGTACTTC.

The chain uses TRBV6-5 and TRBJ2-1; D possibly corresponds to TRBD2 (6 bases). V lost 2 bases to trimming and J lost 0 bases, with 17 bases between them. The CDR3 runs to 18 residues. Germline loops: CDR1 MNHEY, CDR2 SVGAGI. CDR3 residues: CASSYERESSSSYNEQFF. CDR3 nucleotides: TGTGCCAGCAGTTACGAACGGGAGTCGTCGAGCTCCTACAATGAGCAGTTCTTC.

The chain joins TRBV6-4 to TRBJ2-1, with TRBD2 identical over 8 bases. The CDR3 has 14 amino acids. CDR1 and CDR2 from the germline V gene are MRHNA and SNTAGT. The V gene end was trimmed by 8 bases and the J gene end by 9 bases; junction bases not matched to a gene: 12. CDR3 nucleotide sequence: TGTGCCAGCCGTAGCGGGGCTGGGATTAGTGAGCAGTTCTTC. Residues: CASRSGAGISEQFF.